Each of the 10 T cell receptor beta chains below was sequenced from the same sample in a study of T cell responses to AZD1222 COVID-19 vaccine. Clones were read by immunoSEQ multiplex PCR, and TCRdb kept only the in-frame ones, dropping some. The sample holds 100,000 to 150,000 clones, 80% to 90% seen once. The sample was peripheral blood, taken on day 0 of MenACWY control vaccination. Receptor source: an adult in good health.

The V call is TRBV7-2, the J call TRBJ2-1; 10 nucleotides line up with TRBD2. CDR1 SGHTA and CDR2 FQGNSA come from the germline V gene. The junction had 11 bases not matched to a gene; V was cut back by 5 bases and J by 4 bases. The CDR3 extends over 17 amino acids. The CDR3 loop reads CASSRKTGLAAYNEQFF. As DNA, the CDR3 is TGTGCCAGCAGCCGGAAGACTGGACTAGCGGCTTACAATGAGCAGTTCTTC.

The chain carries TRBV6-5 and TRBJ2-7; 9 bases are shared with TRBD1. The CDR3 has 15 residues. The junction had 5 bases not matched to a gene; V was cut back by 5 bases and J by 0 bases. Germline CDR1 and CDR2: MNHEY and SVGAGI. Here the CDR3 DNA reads TGTGCCAGCAGTAGTGGGACAGGGAGCTCCTACGAGCAGTACTTC. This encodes CASSSGTGSSYEQYF.

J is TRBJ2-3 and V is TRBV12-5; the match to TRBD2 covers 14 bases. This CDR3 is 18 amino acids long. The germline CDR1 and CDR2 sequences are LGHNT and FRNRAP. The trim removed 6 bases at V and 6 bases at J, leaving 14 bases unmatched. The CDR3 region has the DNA TGTGCTAGTGGGACATCTCCGGGACTAGCGGGAGTTGCCGATACGCAGTATTTT. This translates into CASGTSPGLAGVADTQYF.

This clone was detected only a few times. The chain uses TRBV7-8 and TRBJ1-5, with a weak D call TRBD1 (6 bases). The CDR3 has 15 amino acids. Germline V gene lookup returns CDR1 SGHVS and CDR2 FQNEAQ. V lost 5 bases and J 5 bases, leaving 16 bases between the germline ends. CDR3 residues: CASSLGQTIDQPQHF. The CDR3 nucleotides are TGTGCCAGCAGCCTAGGACAGACGATCGATCAGCCCCAGCATTTT.

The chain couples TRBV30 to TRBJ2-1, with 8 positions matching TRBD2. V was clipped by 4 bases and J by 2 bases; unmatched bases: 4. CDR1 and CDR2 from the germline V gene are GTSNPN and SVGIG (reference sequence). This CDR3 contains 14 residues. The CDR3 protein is CAWNREGAYNEQFF. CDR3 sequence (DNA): TGTGCCTGGAACCGGGAGGGGGCCTACAATGAGCAGTTCTTC.

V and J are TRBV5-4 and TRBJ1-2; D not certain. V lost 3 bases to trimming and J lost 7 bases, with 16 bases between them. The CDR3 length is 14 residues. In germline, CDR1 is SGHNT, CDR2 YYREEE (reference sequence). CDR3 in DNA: TGTGCCAGCAGCTCCCTGGCTCTCTCTGGTGGCTACACCTTC. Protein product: CASSSLALSGGYTF.

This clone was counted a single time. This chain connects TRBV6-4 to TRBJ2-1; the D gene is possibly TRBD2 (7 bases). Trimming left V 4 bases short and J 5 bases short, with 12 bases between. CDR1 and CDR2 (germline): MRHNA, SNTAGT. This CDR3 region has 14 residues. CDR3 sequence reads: CASSGEGDNNEQFF. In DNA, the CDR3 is TGTGCCAGCAGTGGGGAGGGGGACAACAATGAGCAGTTCTTC.

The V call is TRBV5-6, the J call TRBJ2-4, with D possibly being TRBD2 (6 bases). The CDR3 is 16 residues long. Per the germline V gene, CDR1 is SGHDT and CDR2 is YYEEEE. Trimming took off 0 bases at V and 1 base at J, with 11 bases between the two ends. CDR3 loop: CASSLARGWAKNIQYF. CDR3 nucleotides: TGTGCCAGCAGCTTGGCTCGGGGGTGGGCCAAAAACATTCAGTACTTC.

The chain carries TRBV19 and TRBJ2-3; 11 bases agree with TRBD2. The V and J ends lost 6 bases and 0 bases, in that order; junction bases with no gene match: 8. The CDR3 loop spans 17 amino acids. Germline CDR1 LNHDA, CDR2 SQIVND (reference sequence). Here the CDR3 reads CASRTRRLAGSTDTQYF. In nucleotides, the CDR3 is TGTGCCAGTAGGACGCGACGACTAGCGGGAAGCACAGATACGCAGTATTTT.

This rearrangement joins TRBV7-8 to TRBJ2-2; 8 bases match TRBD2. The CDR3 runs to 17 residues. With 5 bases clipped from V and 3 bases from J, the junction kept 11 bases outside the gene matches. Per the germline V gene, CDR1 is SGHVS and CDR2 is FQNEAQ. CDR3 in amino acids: CASSELTGGWDTGELFF. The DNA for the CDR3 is TGTGCCAGCAGCGAACTTACGGGAGGGTGGGACACCGGGGAGCTGTTTTTT.